Each of the 12 T cell receptor beta chains below was sequenced from the same sample in a study of blood T cell repertoires in COVID-19. The assay was immunoSEQ multiplex PCR, and TCRdb's table has in-frame clones only and misses some. The sample has about 270,000 clones, 89% seen once; the top ten hold roughly 1.8%. What was sequenced was PBMCs or T cells enriched from blood (not recorded which). These receptors were obtained from a woman in her sixties or seventies who had recovered from COVID-19.

This clone was seen a single time. The genes are TRBV11-3 and TRBJ1-2; TRBD1 is a possible D gene (5 bases). There are 17 residues in the CDR3. The V and J ends lost 4 bases and 6 bases respectively, with 24 bases between them. Germline-derived CDR1 and CDR2 are SGHNT and YENEEA. The CDR3 bases are TGTGCCAGCAGCTACCTGGGACTGACCGAGTGGGACGATGGCTACACCTTC. Encoded protein: CASSYLGLTEWDDGYTF.

CDR3 nucleotide sequence: TGCGCCAGCAGCCAAGGCGAGATCTACGAGCAGTACTTC. Protein sequence: CASSQGEIYEQYF. J is TRBJ2-7 and V is TRBV4-1; D gene unclear. Germline-derived CDR1 and CDR2 are MGHRA and YSYEKL. The CDR3 extends over 13 amino acids. The V and J ends lost 1 base and 3 bases respectively, with 7 bases between them.

The chain couples TRBV9 to TRBJ2-1, with 8 bases lining up with TRBD1. The CDR3 extends over 16 amino acids. In germline, CDR1 is SGDLS, CDR2 YYNGEE. The ends lost 2 bases at V and 4 bases at J; junction bases unmatched: 8. The CDR3: CASSVQTGDLYNEQFF. Here the CDR3 DNA reads TGTGCCAGCAGCGTCCAGACAGGGGACCTGTACAATGAGCAGTTCTTC.

The chain has TRBV18 and TRBJ1-1; 8 bases are a match to TRBD1. After removal of 6 bases from V and 0 bases from J, the junction contained 9 bases not matched to a gene. The CDR3 totals 16 residues. From germline, CDR1 is KGHSH and CDR2 LQKENI. In DNA, the CDR3 is TGTGCCAGCTCCTTCCGACAGGGGTCTATGAACACTGAAGCTTTCTTT. Translation: CASSFRQGSMNTEAFF.

V usage is TRBV6-5 and J usage is TRBJ2-3, with no clear D. The CDR3 extends over 12 amino acids. CDR1 is MNHEY, CDR2 SVGAGI, per germline. The germline V and J ends were trimmed by 8 bases and 4 bases, with 10 bases remaining between them. As DNA, the CDR3 is TGTGCCAGCGGGCCAGCTCCAGATACGCAGTATTTT. It is translated as CASGPAPDTQYF.

This rearrangement joins TRBV19 to TRBJ2-1; perhaps TRBD1 as D (6 bases). Germline CDR1 is LNHDA and CDR2 is SQIVND (reference sequence). V was trimmed by 7 bases and J by 6 bases, leaving 22 bases between them. This CDR3 is 16 amino acids long. The CDR3 DNA sequence: TGTGCCAGTATGGTGCACAGGGCGATTACAGGCAATGAGCAGTTCTTC. It is translated as CASMVHRAITGNEQFF.

This clone was observed a handful of times. The chain uses TRBV5-4 and TRBJ2-2; 8 nucleotides match TRBD1. Germline V gives CDR1 SGHNT, CDR2 YYREEE (reference sequence). The CDR3 loop spans 15 amino acids. The J segment lost 5 bases and the V segment lost 6 bases, leaving 9 bases of the junction unmatched. The chain's CDR3 is CASTTRQGRTGELFF. The CDR3 DNA reads TGTGCCAGCACCACCCGACAGGGGCGAACCGGGGAGCTGTTTTTT. Variable domain in full (rest from reference TRBV5-4 and TRBJ2-2): ETGVTQSPTHLIKTRGQQVTLRCSSQSGHNTVSWYQQALGQGPQFIFQYYREEENGRGNFPPRFSGLQFPNYSSELNVNALELDDSALYLCASTTRQGRTGELFFGEGSRLTVL.

This rearrangement joins TRBV3-1 (or the pseudogene TRBV3-2) to TRBJ2-7; 10 nucleotides match TRBD2. The J segment lost 3 bases and the V segment lost 4 bases, leaving 9 bases of the junction unmatched. The CDR3 totals 16 residues. Germline loops: CDR1 LGHDT, CDR2 YNNKEL (reference sequence). CDR3 nucleotide sequence: TGTGCCAGCAGCCCGACCCGGACTAGCGGAAGCTACGAGCAGTACTTC. Translating it yields CASSPTRTSGSYEQYF.

The J gene is TRBJ2-4, the V gene TRBV25-1; TRBD1 matches at 7 bases. Germline CDR1 reads MGHDK; CDR2 reads SYGVNS. The CDR3 is made up of 12 amino acids. V lost 4 bases, J lost 14 bases, and 8 bases stayed unmatched. The CDR3 nucleotides are TGTGCCAGCAGTGCCGGGACAGCCTTTAAGTACTTC. Its protein is CASSAGTAFKYF.

The V call is TRBV6-5, the J call TRBJ2-2; 7 bases align to TRBD1. CDR3 length equals 14 residues. The germline CDR1 and CDR2 sequences are MNHEY and SVGAGI. V was clipped by 6 bases and J by 3 bases; unmatched bases: 4. The CDR3 bases are TGTGCCAGCAGGAGGGGGCGGGACACCGGGGAGCTGTTTTTT. Translated, it gives CASRRGRDTGELFF.

This chain connects TRBV18 to TRBJ1-2; 8 bases are a match to TRBD1. CDR1 and CDR2 from the germline V gene are KGHSH and LQKENI. The V gene end was trimmed by 4 bases and the J gene end by 7 bases; junction bases not matched to a gene: 8. The CDR3 has 14 amino acids. CDR3 amino acids: CASSHTDRGFGYTF. The CDR3 bases are TGTGCCAGCTCACATACCGACAGGGGATTTGGCTACACCTTC.

V usage is TRBV6-1 and J usage is TRBJ2-5, with 11 bases aligning to TRBD2. The CDR3 extends over 16 amino acids. Germline CDR1 MNHNS, CDR2 SASEGT. The J segment lost 5 bases and the V segment lost 3 bases, leaving 8 bases of the junction unmatched. The CDR3 here is CASSELAGGSLETQYF. The CDR3 nucleotides are TGTGCCAGCAGTGAGTTAGCGGGGGGGTCCCTTGAGACCCAGTACTTC.